This T cell receptor beta chain stems from a study of neurological immune-mediated disorders. The sample holds a few counts of this clonotype. TCRdb itself ran the 5' RACE reads through MiXCR, one entry per CDR3 protein. The repertoire consists of around 61,000 distinct CDR3 sequences, with roughly 5% occurring once and the leading ten covering about 5.3%. Per the germline V gene, CDR1 is SQVTM and CDR2 is ANQGSEA. There are 12 residues in the CDR3. V dropped 6 bases and J dropped 4; count of bases not matched to a gene: 5. Sequencing was done on a sample of PBMCs. The TCR originated in a human donor with multiple sclerosis. The donor label of this sample is uncertain. The chain is built from TRBV29-1 and TRBJ2-7, with 8 bases fitting TRBD1. The CDR3 bases are TGCAGCGTCCGGACAGGGCGATACGAGCAGTACTTC. Protein: CSVRTGRYEQYF.